The rows below give T cell receptor beta chains drawn from one sample of a study of glioma-infiltrating T cells. TCRdb reprocessed the multiplex PCR reads via MiXCR and lists one record per CDR3 protein. The sample holds around 390,000 distinct CDR3 sequences; about two fifths are singletons and the top ten take 9.5% to 15%. The sample consisted of glioma tissue, nonneoplastic brain tissue, or PBMCs (not recorded which). The receptors were gathered from a human donor with low-grade glioma or glioblastoma, undergoing nonglioma brain surgery, or in good health (not recorded which). The CDR3 runs from the conserved cysteine through the conserved F or W. Each record gives: D gene, J gene, V gene, clone size, CDR3 DNA, CDR3 protein. A D gene is named only where the DNA matches it firmly. Size tells how often a clone was seen (once, few, many) or the class of an expanded clone, and some rows leave it out.

D gene: -; J gene: TRBJ2-1; V gene: TRBV6-1; clone size: many; CDR3 DNA: TGTGCCAGCTCTAATAGGCTGAGGGCATACAATGAGCAGTTCTTC; CDR3 protein: CASSNRLRAYNEQFF
D gene: TRBD1; J gene: TRBJ2-7; V gene: TRBV16; clone size: -; CDR3 DNA: TGTGCCAGCAGCCAATCTGACAGGGGGAGCGAGCAGTACTTC; CDR3 protein: CASSQSDRGSEQYF
D gene: -; J gene: TRBJ2-3; V gene: TRBV7-8; clone size: -; CDR3 DNA: TGTGCCAGCAGCATGGGACTCGGGAGGCAGTATTTT; CDR3 protein: CASSMGLGRQYF
D gene: TRBD1; J gene: TRBJ1-1; V gene: TRBV28; clone size: -; CDR3 DNA: TGTGCCAGCAACTTTCCAGGGGGACAGGGCGGCACTGAAGCTTTCTTT; CDR3 protein: CASNFPGGQGGTEAFF
D gene: -; J gene: TRBJ1-3; V gene: TRBV4-2; clone size: -; CDR3 DNA: TGTGCCAGCAGCTCACGGGGCTCCTACTCTGGAAACACCATATATTTT; CDR3 protein: CASSSRGSYSGNTIYF
D gene: -; J gene: TRBJ2-3; V gene: TRBV28; clone size: many; CDR3 DNA: TGTGCCAGCAGCGTAGGGGAGTTCGATACGCAGTATTTT; CDR3 protein: CASSVGEFDTQYF
D gene: -; J gene: TRBJ2-7; V gene: TRBV15; clone size: -; CDR3 DNA: TGTGCCACCAGCAGAGGTGGAGGGGGCCACTCCTACGAGCAGTACTTC; CDR3 protein: CATSRGGGGHSYEQYF
D gene: -; J gene: TRBJ1-4; V gene: TRBV7-9; clone size: few; CDR3 DNA: TGTGCCAGCAGCTTATGGAGGAGTGAGAGTGAAAAACTGTTTTTT; CDR3 protein: CASSLWRSESEKLFF
D gene: TRBD1; J gene: TRBJ1-2; V gene: TRBV6-1; clone size: many; CDR3 DNA: TGTGCCAGCACCTCCCGGGACAGGGGTTTCGGCTATGGCTACACCTTC; CDR3 protein: CASTSRDRGFGYGYTF
D gene: -; J gene: TRBJ1-1; V gene: TRBV12-3/TRBV12-4; clone size: -; CDR3 DNA: TGTGCCAGCAGTCGACAAGCACCAGATGAAGCTTTCTTT; CDR3 protein: CASSRQAPDEAFF